The rows below give T cell receptor beta chains drawn from one sample of a study of T cells in Graves' hyperthyroidism and ophthalmopathy. One entry per CDR3 protein results from TCRdb running MiXCR on the multiplex PCR reads. The data contain about 560,000 distinct CDR3 sequences, approximately 16% of them singletons. Sequenced sample: blood. The receptors were sampled from a woman between 18 and 29 years old with Graves' hyperthyroidism. CDR3s include the opening cysteine and the closing phenylalanine or tryptophan. D genes are given only for firm matches.

V gene	J gene	D gene	CDR3 protein
TRBV6-1	TRBJ2-5	TRBD2	CASSLTGLAGVKTQYF
TRBV14	TRBJ2-1	NA	CASSQDLVYNEQFF
TRBV4-3	TRBJ1-2	NA	CASSQALAQANYGYTF
TRBV18	TRBJ2-7	TRBD2	CASSPEREVHEQYF
TRBV3-1	TRBJ1-1	NA	CASSQSGWGDTEAFF
TRBV5-1	TRBJ2-1	NA	CASSPKGWGPGGEQFF
TRBV2	TRBJ2-7	NA	CASRVSYEQYF
TRBV7-2	TRBJ2-5	NA	CASSLVNQETQYF
TRBV4-1	TRBJ1-5	NA	CASSQAFPRGMPNQPQHF
TRBV7-9	TRBJ2-5	TRBD1	CASSRGTVQETQYF
TRBV15	TRBJ1-1	NA	CATSRDASSLEAFF
TRBV19	TRBJ1-2	NA	CASNGGASSRGYTF
TRBV20-1	TRBJ1-1	NA	CSARPGGNTEAFF
TRBV11-2	TRBJ1-4	TRBD1	CASSTRQGASEKLFF
TRBV7-2	TRBJ2-3	TRBD1	CASSLAGTGGDTQYF
TRBV12-3/TRBV12-4	TRBJ1-2	NA	CASSTSADLYGYTF